This T cell receptor (beta chain) was observed in a study of cytomegalovirus exposure and HLA in healthy donors. The study's findings and limits: Most TCR sequences proved rare, with some public TCRs found in many donors.

The V end was cut by 3 bases, the J end by 6 bases, with 9 bases between. Per germline, CDR1 SGHRS and CDR2 YFSETQ. The CDR3 is made up of 13 amino acids. TCRdb's copy holds only in-frame clones and misses some; the assay was immunoSEQ multiplex PCR. The profile shows about 120,000 clones, 85% to 90% of them singletons. Concerning this clone: The antigen remains undetermined.

The sequenced sample was PBMCs. This chain connects TRBV5-1 to TRBJ2-2, with no clear D. This TCR was sampled from a woman in her twenties or thirties in good health and CMV-seronegative. CDR3 nucleotides: TGCGCCAGCAGCTCGATCGGTTCCGGGGAGCTGTTTTTT. This gives the protein CASSSIGSGELFF.